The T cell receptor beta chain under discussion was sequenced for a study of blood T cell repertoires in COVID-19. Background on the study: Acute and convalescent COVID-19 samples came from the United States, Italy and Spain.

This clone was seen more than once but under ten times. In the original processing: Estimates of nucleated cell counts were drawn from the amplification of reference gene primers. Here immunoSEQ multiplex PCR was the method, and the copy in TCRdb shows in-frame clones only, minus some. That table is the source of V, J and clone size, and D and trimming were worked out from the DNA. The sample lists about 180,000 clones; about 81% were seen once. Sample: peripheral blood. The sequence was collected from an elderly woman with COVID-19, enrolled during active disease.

The CDR3 region is CASSREPLNTGELFF. The CDR3 bases are TGCGCCAGCAGCCGAGAACCGTTGAACACCGGGGAGCTGTTTTTT. This chain links TRBV5-1 with TRBJ2-2; D remains unclear. The CDR3 spans 15 residues. Germline V gene sequence: CDR1 SGHRS, CDR2 YFSETQ. Between the trimmed V and J ends, which lost 4 bases and 1 base, there was a span of 11 bases.